One sample yielded the 28 T cell receptor beta chains listed below, sequenced in a study of blood T cell repertoires in COVID-19 (TCRdb year 2020). Preparation of the library involved the immunoSEQ multiplex PCR assay. TCRdb's version of the immuneACCESS table is confined to in-frame rearrangements and falls short of the full clone set. An unresolved V gene accounts for under half of the shortfall where checked; the remainder is of unknown origin. Recorded for this sample are over 200,000 clones; approximately 80% of them occurred a single time. The top ten clonotypes cover 14% to 15% of the sample. Sequencing was done on a sample of PBMCs or T cells enriched from blood (not recorded which). Receptors were obtained from a middle-aged man who had recovered from COVID-19.

This clone was picked up one time. V and J are TRBV7-9 and TRBJ1-4, with D possibly being TRBD1 (5 bases). The CDR3 consists of 15 residues. Looked up from germline, CDR1 is SEHNR and CDR2 is FQNEAQ (reference sequence). The ends were cut back, 5 bases at V and 3 bases at J, with 13 bases in the middle. The CDR3 DNA sequence: TGTGCCAGCAGCGTCTGGGGCGGCGCTAATGAAAAACTGTTTTTT. Translating it yields CASSVWGGANEKLFF.

J is TRBJ2-7 and V is TRBV12-2; no check of the table's D call, TRBD1, against the DNA was made. TRBV12-2 is described as a pseudogene. This CDR3 has 17 amino acids. Written as DNA, the CDR3 is TGTGCAAGTCGTAGGCTTTCTCCCGGCAGGGTTTGTTACGAGCAGTACTTC. Translated: CASRRLSPGRVCYEQYF.

This chain joins TRBV28 and TRBJ1-4, with a tentative D call TRBD1 (6 bases). This CDR3 region has 13 residues. Germline V CDR1 and CDR2: MDHEN, SYDVKM. V lost 8 bases and J lost 5, with 12 bases in between. CDR3 in DNA: TGTGCCAGCGGGGACACCCTCAATGAAAAACTGTTTTTT. It yields the protein CASGDTLNEKLFF.

This chain links TRBV2 with TRBJ2-5, with TRBD2 matching over 11 bases. CDR3 length equals 15 residues. Germline V gene data show CDR1 as SNHLY and CDR2 as FYNNEI. V gave up 3 bases and J gave up 4 bases; unmatched junction bases: 4. The CDR3 sequence: CASSDLLAGVETQYF. CDR3 coding DNA: TGTGCCAGCAGTGACCTACTAGCGGGGGTAGAGACCCAGTACTTC.

The V gene is TRBV5-5, the J gene TRBJ1-6; D call uncertain. The CDR3 totals 14 residues. The V and J ends lost 5 bases and 11 bases respectively, with 17 bases between them. Germline CDR1 and CDR2: SGHKS and YYEKEE (reference sequence). CDR3 DNA: TGTGCCAGCAGATATGACGAGGGAAGGACACCCCTCCACTTT. This gives the protein CASRYDEGRTPLHF.

This clone was counted once. The chain couples TRBV29-1 to TRBJ2-7, with 10 bases fitting TRBD2. Germline CDR1 reads SQVTM; CDR2 reads ANQGSEA. There are 13 residues in the CDR3. Trimming removed 7 bases from V and 3 bases from J; junction bases left unmatched: 6. CDR3 sequence: CSASTSGVYEQYF. CDR3 sequence (DNA): TGCAGCGCGTCAACTAGCGGGGTCTACGAGCAGTACTTC.

The chain couples TRBV7-8 to TRBJ1-1; possible D gene TRBD1, 5 bases. Germline CDR1 reads SGHVS; CDR2 reads FQNEAQ. Trimming stripped 2 bases from V and 0 bases from J, with 10 bases between. The CDR3 runs 15 residues. This chain's CDR3 is CASSLYGAVNTEAFF. CDR3 DNA sequence: TGTGCCAGCAGCTTATATGGGGCAGTGAACACTGAAGCTTTCTTT.

The V call is TRBV12-3 or TRBV12-4, the J call TRBJ2-3, with D maybe TRBD1 (6 bases). Trimming stripped 3 bases from V and 6 bases from J, with 7 bases between. The CDR3 consists of 12 residues. CDR3 amino acids: CASSFQGDTQYF. The CDR3 coding sequence is TGTGCCAGCAGTTTCCAGGGGGATACGCAGTATTTT.

This rearrangement joins TRBV3-1 (or the pseudogene TRBV3-2) to TRBJ2-1, with D perhaps matching TRBD2 (6 bases). Trimming took off 0 bases at V and 4 bases at J, with 10 bases between the two ends. The V gene's germline CDR1 is LGHDT and CDR2 YNNKEL (reference sequence). This CDR3 spans 15 amino acids. The CDR3 DNA follows: TGTGCCAGCAGCCAAGACCTAGCGAAGTACAATGAGCAGTTCTTC. Protein product: CASSQDLAKYNEQFF.

This chain links TRBV7-9 with TRBJ2-3; no definite D call. The V and J ends lost 3 bases and 5 bases respectively, with 6 bases between them. Germline loops: CDR1 SEHNR, CDR2 FQNEAQ (reference sequence). This CDR3 has 12 amino acids. The CDR3: CASSFGRDTQYF. CDR3 coding DNA: TGTGCCAGCAGCTTCGGTCGAGATACGCAGTATTTT.

The V gene is TRBV19, the J gene TRBJ2-3, with D tentatively TRBD1 (6 bases). Trimming removed 6 bases at V and 3 bases at J, with 16 bases between. The CDR3 covers 15 residues. Germline CDR1 is LNHDA and CDR2 is SQIVND (reference sequence). CDR3 in DNA: TGTGCCAGTAGCCCTCAGGGGCCCAGGACAGATACGCAGTATTTT. It encodes CASSPQGPRTDTQYF.

This clone has a handful of counts. CDR3: CASSFGRGQGNSPLHF. The CDR3 region has the DNA TGTGCCAGCAGCTTTGGTAGGGGACAGGGAAATTCACCCCTCCACTTT. The chain has TRBV7-2 and TRBJ1-6; 9 bases map to TRBD1. The CDR3 consists of 16 residues. The germline CDR1 and CDR2 sequences are SGHTA and FQGNSA. V lost 3 bases and J lost 7; bases outside the gene matches: 7.

The V gene is TRBV30, the J gene TRBJ2-2; 8 nucleotides match TRBD2. The CDR3 covers 15 residues. The V segment lost 7 bases and the J segment 0 bases; nucleotides outside the gene matches: 7. The germline CDR1 and CDR2 sequences are GTSNPN and SVGIG (reference sequence). The DNA for the CDR3 is TGTGCCTTCAGGGCGGGAGGATCGAACACCGGGGAGCTGTTTTTT. Residues: CAFRAGGSNTGELFF.

This chain connects TRBV7-9 to TRBJ1-4; maybe TRBD1 (6 bases). V gave up 5 bases and J gave up 6 bases, with 19 bases separating them. The CDR3 runs to 16 residues. Germline lookup yields CDR1 SEHNR and CDR2 FQNEAQ (reference sequence). CDR3 amino acids: CASSQGQGAAYEKLFF. In nucleotides, the CDR3 is TGTGCCAGCAGCCAGGGGCAGGGCGCGGCTTATGAAAAACTGTTTTTT.

This clone was seen only once. V and J are TRBV20-1 and TRBJ2-5; D may be TRBD2 (5 bases). CDR1 and CDR2 from the germline V gene are DFQATT and SNEGSKA (reference sequence). Trimming removed 7 bases from V and 5 bases from J, with 8 bases in between. The CDR3 contains 10 residues. The CDR3 here is CSGGAETQYF. The CDR3, as DNA: TGCAGTGGGGGAGCGGAGACCCAGTACTTC.

This rearrangement joins TRBV25-1 to TRBJ1-1; D uncertain. The CDR3 runs 15 residues. Trimming stripped 3 bases from V and 0 bases from J, with 11 bases between. The germline gives CDR1 MGHDK, CDR2 SYGVNS. DNA of the CDR3: TGTGCCAGCAGTGAGCCCAGAGGGATGAACACTGAAGCTTTCTTT. This codes for CASSEPRGMNTEAFF.

The chain carries TRBV5-1 and TRBJ2-7; weak D call: TRBD1 (6 bases). CDR3 length: 16 amino acids. Trimming left V 4 bases short and J 0 bases short, with 17 bases between. The germline V gene has CDR1 SGHRS and CDR2 YFSETQ. The DNA of the CDR3 is TGCGCCAGCAGCCCCGCCCAGGGGCCCCTCTCCTACGAGCAGTACTTC. It yields the protein CASSPAQGPLSYEQYF.

For the CDR3, the DNA is TGTGCCAGCACTAAACTAGCGGGAATCTACAATGAGCAGTTCTTC. This sequence encodes CASTKLAGIYNEQFF. V gene TRBV2 combines with J gene TRBJ2-1; 10 nucleotides align to TRBD2. The CDR3 runs 15 residues. Losses at the gene ends were 7 bases for V and 3 bases for J; bases not matched to a gene: 6. Germline loops: CDR1 SNHLY, CDR2 FYNNEI.

The chain links TRBV11-2 to TRBJ1-5; D is unresolved. V was shortened by 1 base and J by 3 bases, with 7 bases between the two germline ends. The CDR3 totals 14 residues. CDR1 and CDR2 from the germline V gene are SGHAT and FQNNGV. CDR3 sequence reads: CASSLGRVNQPQHF. The CDR3, as DNA: TGTGCCAGCAGCTTAGGGCGGGTCAATCAGCCCCAGCATTTT.

The V call is TRBV28, the J call TRBJ2-2; TRBD1 is a possible D gene (5 bases). CDR1 and CDR2 (germline): MDHEN, SYDVKM. The CDR3 sequence is 14 residues long. V lost 5 bases and J lost 3, with 10 bases in between. CDR3 in DNA: TGTGCCAGCAGTCCCACCAGGGACACCGGGGAGCTGTTTTTT. This codes for CASSPTRDTGELFF.

The CDR3 bases are TGCGCCAGCAGCCCGGGACAGTCGAATCAGCCCCAGCATTTT. Its protein is CASSPGQSNQPQHF. This chain links TRBV4-1 with TRBJ1-5; 7 bases match TRBD1. Germline CDR1 is MGHRA and CDR2 is YSYEKL. V was clipped by 4 bases and J by 4 bases; unmatched bases: 4. The CDR3 covers 14 residues.

The chain couples TRBV9 to TRBJ2-2; D gene uncertain. Germline V gene sequence: CDR1 SGDLS, CDR2 YYNGEE. The CDR3 loop spans 13 amino acids. Trimming removed 0 bases at V and 7 bases at J, with 7 bases between. The CDR3 coding sequence is TGTGCCAGCAGCGTAGATCAGTACGGGGAGCTGTTTTTT. It yields the protein CASSVDQYGELFF.

This clone showed up just a few times. CDR3 in DNA: TGTGCCAGCAGTGGGGAGGCGGGAAACACCGGGGAGCTGTTTTTT. Translated: CASSGEAGNTGELFF. The rearrangement links TRBV6-4 to TRBJ2-2; D may be TRBD2 (6 bases). V lost 4 bases, J lost 2 bases, and 11 bases lay in between. Germline CDR1 MRHNA, CDR2 SNTAGT. This CDR3 comprises 15 residues.

The chain joins TRBV28 to TRBJ1-4, with D unresolved. Trimming removed 2 bases from V and 4 bases from J, with 8 bases in between. The CDR3 totals 14 residues. Germline V gene sequence: CDR1 MDHEN, CDR2 SYDVKM. In DNA, the CDR3 is TGTGCCAGCAGTTTACGCAGTTTTAATGAAAAACTGTTTTTT. Encoded protein: CASSLRSFNEKLFF.

The chain is built from TRBV7-2 and TRBJ2-3, with D maybe TRBD1 (8 bases). CDR1 and CDR2 (germline): SGHTA, FQGNSA. Trimming left V 5 bases short and J 6 bases short, with 21 bases between. The CDR3 is made up of 16 amino acids. CDR3 DNA sequence: TGTGCCAGCAGCGTCAGGACTAGAGCAGGGGGCGATACGCAGTATTTT. Encoded protein: CASSVRTRAGGDTQYF.

The rearrangement links TRBV6-6 to TRBJ2-1, with 9 positions matching TRBD2. V was pared by 5 bases and J by 3 bases, with 11 bases of the junction left unmatched. Germline V gene lookup returns CDR1 MNHNY and CDR2 SVGAGI (reference sequence). The CDR3 has 17 amino acids. The CDR3, as DNA: TGTGCCAGCAGTCGACAAGCGGGGGGACTGGGCTACAATGAGCAGTTCTTC. Protein: CASSRQAGGLGYNEQFF.

This clone is a singleton in its sample. The chain is built from TRBV9 and TRBJ1-3; no clear D. This CDR3 contains 15 residues. Germline loops: CDR1 SGDLS, CDR2 YYNGEE. The V end lost 0 bases, the J end lost 0 bases, and 7 bases lay between the germline ends. CDR3 amino acids: CASSVDLGSGNTIYF. The CDR3 nucleotides read TGTGCCAGCAGCGTAGACCTAGGCTCTGGAAACACCATATATTTT.

The rearrangement joins TRBV28 to TRBJ1-2; TRBD1 aligns across 9 bases. V shed 3 bases, J shed 4 bases, and the junction held 6 bases outside the gene matches. The CDR3 extends over 15 amino acids. Germline CDR1 reads MDHEN; CDR2 reads SYDVKM. In DNA form, the CDR3 reads TGTGCCAGCAGTTTGGGGACAGGGACCTTCTATGGCTACACCTTC. Its translation: CASSLGTGTFYGYTF.